Listed here are 21 T cell receptor beta chains from one sample, sequenced in a study of shared clonotypes between healthy human individuals. The table came from immunoSEQ multiplex PCR; TCRdb's copy has only in-frame clones and leaves some out. Of 1.6 million or so clones listed, around 98.5% are singletons. The sequenced material came from naive CD4+ T cells sorted from blood. As to subset: CD45RA+ positively selected. These receptors all come from a man aged 25 to 40 in good health.

The V gene is TRBV2, the J gene TRBJ2-2; 8 nucleotides agree with TRBD1. Germline V lookup: CDR1 SNHLY, CDR2 FYNNEI. The CDR3 totals 15 residues. The J segment lost 7 bases and the V segment lost 4 bases, leaving 8 bases of the junction unmatched. The DNA for the CDR3 is TGTGCCAGCAGTGCGGGCCCAGGGGGCAGCGGGGAGCTGTTTTTT. Amino acids: CASSAGPGGSGELFF.

The rearrangement links TRBV14 to TRBJ2-2, with TRBD1 identical over 7 bases. The ends lost 2 bases at V and 2 bases at J; junction bases unmatched: 11. The germline gives CDR1 SGHDN, CDR2 FVKESK. This CDR3 region has 18 residues. The CDR3, as DNA: TGTGCCAGCAGCCAATTAAGGGGGCGCCTCACAAACACCGGGGAGCTGTTTTTT. It yields the protein CASSQLRGRLTNTGELFF. The whole variable domain, filled in from reference TRBV14 and TRBJ2-2, reads EAGVTQFPSHSVIEKGQTVTLRCDPISGHDNLYWYRRVMGKEIKFLLHFVKESKQDESGMPNNRFLAERTGGTYSTLKVQPAELEDSGVYFCASSQLRGRLTNTGELFFGEGSRLTVL.

CDR3 sequence: CASTLDRANTEAFF. The CDR3 bases are TGTGCCAGCACCCTGGACAGGGCGAACACTGAAGCTTTCTTT. The J gene is TRBJ1-1, the V gene TRBV2, with 8 bases aligning to TRBD1. V trimming: 7 bases; J trimming: 1 base; junction bases outside the gene matches: 5. The CDR3 runs 14 residues. CDR1 is SNHLY, CDR2 FYNNEI, per germline.

The chain combines TRBV4-1 with TRBJ2-7; no firm D call. The V end was cut by 3 bases, the J end by 0 bases, with 15 bases between. Germline CDR1 reads MGHRA; CDR2 reads YSYEKL. The CDR3 is 16 amino acids. Written as DNA, the CDR3 is TGCGCCAGCAGCCAGGAACCTGGGTTATTCTCCTACGAGCAGTACTTC. It codes for CASSQEPGLFSYEQYF.

The chain carries TRBV7-2 and TRBJ2-2; no clear D. The CDR3 covers 16 residues. Germline CDR1 is SGHTA and CDR2 is FQGNSA. V gave up 5 bases and J gave up 0 bases, with 13 bases separating them. This CDR3 reads CASSPPGSTNTGELFF. CDR3 DNA sequence: TGTGCCAGCAGCCCCCCCGGGTCCACGAACACCGGGGAGCTGTTTTTT.

This clone was found once. The chain couples TRBV9 to TRBJ2-1; D call uncertain. V was trimmed by 5 bases and J by 5 bases, leaving 11 bases between them. CDR1 SGDLS and CDR2 YYNGEE come from the germline V gene. The CDR3 extends over 13 amino acids. DNA for the CDR3: TGTGCCAGCAGTCGGGCTCCCCACAATGAGCAGTTCTTC. As protein: CASSRAPHNEQFF. Filled out from reference TRBV9 and TRBJ2-1, the complete variable domain reads DSGVTQTPKHLITATGQRVTLRCSPRSGDLSVYWYQQSLDQGLQFLIQYYNGEERAKGNILERFSAQQFPDLHSELNLSSLELGDSALYFCASSRAPHNEQFFGPGTRLTVL.

The chain employs TRBV9 and TRBJ2-3; D not certain. The CDR3 totals 14 residues. Trimming left V 0 bases short and J 2 bases short, with 7 bases between. Germline V gene sequence: CDR1 SGDLS, CDR2 YYNGEE. The CDR3 bases are TGTGCCAGCAGCGTAGATGGAGACACAGATACGCAGTATTTT. Its translation: CASSVDGDTDTQYF.

V and J are TRBV11-2 and TRBJ1-1; D not certain. Germline CDR1 is SGHAT and CDR2 is FQNNGV. Between the trimmed V and J ends, which lost 3 bases and 4 bases, there was a span of 9 bases. This CDR3 is built from 13 residues. For the CDR3, the DNA is TGTGCCAGCAGCTTGCGGCTGACCACTGAAGCTTTCTTT. It translates to CASSLRLTTEAFF.

This clone was counted between two and nine times. This CDR3 is also generated by other DNA sequences in the sample. The chain carries TRBV18 and TRBJ2-7; no firm D call. CDR3 length: 12 amino acids. Per germline, CDR1 KGHSH and CDR2 LQKENI. The germline V and J ends were trimmed by 3 bases and 0 bases, with 3 bases remaining between them. Here the CDR3 reads CASSPDSYEQYF. In DNA form, the CDR3 reads TGTGCCAGCTCACCGGACTCCTACGAGCAGTACTTC.

J is TRBJ2-1 and V is TRBV11-2; 13 positions agree with TRBD2. Germline assignment: CDR1 SGHAT and CDR2 FQNNGV. V lost 1 base to trimming and J lost 10 bases; unmatched junction nucleotides: 10. The CDR3 loop spans 17 amino acids. The DNA of the CDR3 is TGTGCCAGCAGCTTAGTTCCACCGGGACTAGCGGGAAACGAGCAGTTCTTC. Its translation: CASSLVPPGLAGNEQFF.

The chain carries TRBV6-1 and TRBJ2-7, with 13 bases fitting TRBD2. The CDR3 covers 16 residues. Looked up from germline, CDR1 is MNHNS and CDR2 is SASEGT. V shed 4 bases and J 4 bases; nucleotides not matched to a gene: 7. The CDR3 reads CASSALAGGPGYEQYF. In nucleotides, the CDR3 is TGTGCCAGCAGTGCACTAGCGGGAGGGCCGGGGTACGAGCAGTACTTC.

The chain employs TRBV6-5 and TRBJ1-1; TRBD1 is a possible D gene (6 bases). Trimming cost V 8 bases and J 8 bases, with 21 bases left between them. The germline V gene encodes CDR1 MNHEY and CDR2 SVGAGI. The CDR3 sequence is 14 residues long. CDR3 sequence: CASRSRGVGAEAFF. The CDR3 region has the DNA TGTGCCAGCCGGTCCCGGGGCGTGGGGGCCGAAGCTTTCTTT.

The CDR3 DNA sequence: TGTGCCAGCAGCCCCGGTCCCGGGGGGACCCAGTACTTC. Translated, it gives CASSPGPGGTQYF. The chain links TRBV27 to TRBJ2-5; perhaps TRBD2 as D (6 bases). V was pared by 6 bases and J by 7 bases, with 15 bases between. CDR1 and CDR2 (germline): MNHEY, SMNVEV (reference sequence). The CDR3 spans 13 residues.

The chain couples TRBV2 to TRBJ2-3; D remains ambiguous. V lost 9 bases and J lost 3, with 4 bases in between. This CDR3 has 10 residues. Germline V gene lookup returns CDR1 SNHLY and CDR2 FYNNEI. CDR3 sequence (DNA): TGTGCCAGACTAACAGATACGCAGTATTTT. Its translation: CARLTDTQYF.

For the CDR3, the DNA is TGTGCCAGCAGCTACAGCAGCACAGATACGCAGTATTTT. It translates to CASSYSSTDTQYF. The V and J genes are TRBV7-2 and TRBJ2-3; D gene unclear. The CDR3 totals 13 residues. Trimming took 4 bases from V and 0 from J, leaving 5 bases between them. CDR1 SGHTA and CDR2 FQGNSA come from the germline V gene. The entire variable domain, with the rest obtained from reference TRBV7-2 and TRBJ2-3, is as follows: GAGVSQSPSNKVTEKGKDVELRCDPISGHTALYWYRQSLGQGLEFLIYFQGNSAPDKSGLPSDRFSAERTGGSVSTLTIQRTQQEDSAVYLCASSYSSTDTQYFGPGTRLTVL.

The genes are TRBV7-9 and TRBJ2-7; 8 nucleotides agree with TRBD1. Germline assignment: CDR1 SEHNR and CDR2 FQNEAQ (reference sequence). The CDR3 runs to 16 residues. V lost 5 bases to trimming and J lost 3 bases; unmatched junction nucleotides: 12. CDR3 sequence reads: CASSADRGEIIYEQYF. The DNA of the CDR3 is TGTGCCAGCAGCGCAGACAGGGGCGAAATTATCTACGAGCAGTACTTC.

The chain couples TRBV19 to TRBJ2-1; tentative D call: TRBD1 (5 bases). The germline V gene has CDR1 LNHDA and CDR2 SQIVND (reference sequence). CDR3 length: 17 amino acids. Trimming took 5 bases from V and 5 from J, leaving 22 bases between them. CDR3 DNA: TGTGCCAGTAGTCCCGAGAGCAGGGTCTTAACTAACAATGAGCAGTTCTTC. It yields the protein CASSPESRVLTNNEQFF.

The chain joins TRBV6-5 to TRBJ2-3, with 12 bases lining up with TRBD2. Germline assignment: CDR1 MNHEY and CDR2 SVGAGI. The CDR3 loop spans 15 amino acids. V lost 2 bases and J lost 8; bases outside the gene matches: 5. The DNA of the CDR3 is TGTGCCAGCAGTTACCCTAGCGGGAGGGGTGGTACGCAGTATTTT. This translates into CASSYPSGRGGTQYF.

V gene TRBV11-2 combines with J gene TRBJ2-7, with D perhaps given as TRBD1 or TRBD2 (5 bases each). CDR1 is SGHAT and CDR2 is FQNNGV in the germline V gene. V was pared by 5 bases and J by 6 bases, with 11 bases between. The CDR3 length is 12 residues. The CDR3 coding sequence is TGTGCCAGCAGCCGGGGCCCCCCCGAGCAGTACTTC. This encodes CASSRGPPEQYF. Full variable domain (outside the CDR3, taken from reference TRBV11-2 and TRBJ2-7): EAGVAQSPRYKIIEKRQSVAFWCNPISGHATLYWYQQILGQGPKLLIQFQNNGVVDDSQLPKDRFSAERLKGVDSTLKIQPAKLEDSAVYLCASSRGPPEQYFGPGTRLTVT.

The rearrangement links TRBV5-4 to TRBJ2-3; TRBD2 matches 14 bases. The V gene end was trimmed by 4 bases and the J gene end by 6 bases; junction bases not matched to a gene: 10. Germline values: CDR1 SGHNT, CDR2 YYREEE (reference sequence). The CDR3 is made up of 17 amino acids. The CDR3 bases are TGTGCCAGCAGCCCCTATGGACTAGCGGGAGGCCTCGATACGCAGTATTTT. Its protein product is CASSPYGLAGGLDTQYF.

V usage is TRBV10-2 and J usage is TRBJ2-7; TRBD2 agrees at 16 bases. Per the germline V gene, CDR1 is WSHSY and CDR2 is SAAADI. The CDR3 is 16 residues long. J gave up 4 bases and V 5 bases, and 5 bases lay outside the gene matches. For the CDR3, the DNA is TGCGCCAGCAGTACCGGGACTAGCGGGAGGGCGTACGAGCAGTACTTC. As protein: CASSTGTSGRAYEQYF.